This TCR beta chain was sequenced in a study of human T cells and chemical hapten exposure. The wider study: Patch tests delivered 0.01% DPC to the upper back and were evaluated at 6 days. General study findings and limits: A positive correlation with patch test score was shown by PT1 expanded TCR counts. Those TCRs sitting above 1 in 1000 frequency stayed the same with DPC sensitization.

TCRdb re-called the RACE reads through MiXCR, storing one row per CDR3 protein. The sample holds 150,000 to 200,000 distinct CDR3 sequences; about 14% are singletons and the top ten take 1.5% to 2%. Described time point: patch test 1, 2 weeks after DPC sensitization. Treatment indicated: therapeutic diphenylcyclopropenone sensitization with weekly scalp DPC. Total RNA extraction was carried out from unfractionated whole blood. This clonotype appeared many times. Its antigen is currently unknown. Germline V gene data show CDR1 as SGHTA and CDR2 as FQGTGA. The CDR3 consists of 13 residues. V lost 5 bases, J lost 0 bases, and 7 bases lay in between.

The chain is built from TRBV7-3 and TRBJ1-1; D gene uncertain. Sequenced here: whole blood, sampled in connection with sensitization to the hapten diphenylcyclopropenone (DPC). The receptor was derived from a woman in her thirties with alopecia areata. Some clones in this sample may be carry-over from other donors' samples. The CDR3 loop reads CASSRTLNTEAFF. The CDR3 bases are TGTGCCAGCAGCCGGACTTTGAACACTGAAGCTTTCTTT.